Listed here is a single T cell receptor (beta chain). CDR1 and CDR2 from the germline V gene are SEHNR and FQNEAQ (reference sequence). The V end was cut by 2 bases, the J end by 5 bases, with 12 bases between. This CDR3 region has 15 residues. This entry belongs to a study of OX40 agonist ivuxolimab in advanced cancers. Method: immunoSEQ multiplex PCR; TCRdb's copy keeps in-frame clones and lacks some. The sample shows roughly 80,000 clones, approximately 91% of them seen only once. The material was CD4+ or CD8+ T cells sorted from blood, obtained in a trial of the OX40 agonist ivuxolimab. The clonotype comes from an adult with an advanced solid tumor such as melanoma, head and neck, liver or kidney cancer. This chain joins TRBV7-9 and TRBJ2-2; D assignment may be TRBD1 or TRBD2 (5 bases each). CDR3 DNA: TGTGCCAGCAGCTTATCCAGGGACCGAACCGGGGAGCTGTTTTTT. Its translation: CASSLSRDRTGELFF.